The TCR beta chain under discussion was sequenced for a study of T-cell memory formation after mild COVID-19. MiXCR, applied by TCRdb to the 5' RACE reads, yields one record per CDR3 protein. The profile shows roughly 620,000 distinct CDR3 sequences, approximately 19% of them singletons. The CDR3 consists of 15 residues. Germline lookup yields CDR1 SEHNR and CDR2 FQNEAQ (reference sequence). V shed 4 bases and J 3 bases; nucleotides not matched to a gene: 7. The gene calls are TRBV7-9 and TRBJ2-7; 9 nucleotides match TRBD1. Input material: PBMCs or a T cell subset sorted from them (not recorded which). This TCR was sampled from an adult woman who had mild COVID-19 (a few samples of this study predate the infection). Cell type and time point are not known. The CDR3 loop is CASSSYRDRDYEQYF. For the CDR3, the DNA is TGTGCCAGCAGCTCATACCGGGACAGGGACTACGAGCAGTACTTC.